This passage covers 20 T cell receptor beta chains from one sample sequenced in a study of cytomegalovirus exposure and HLA in healthy donors. Some clones are missing from TCRdb's copy, which holds only in-frame ones; the method was immunoSEQ multiplex PCR. Here the sample spans over 150,000 clones, about 90% being singletons. Sequenced material: PBMCs. The receptors originated from a woman younger than 35 in good health and CMV-seropositive.

The rearrangement joins TRBV4-2 to TRBJ2-3; 7 bases map to TRBD2. This CDR3 contains 17 residues. Germline V gene sequence: CDR1 LGHNA, CDR2 YNFKEQ. J gave up 4 bases and V 0 bases, and 10 bases lay outside the gene matches. This CDR3 reads CASSQEGEGGGADTQYF. The CDR3 DNA reads as TGTGCCAGCAGCCAAGAGGGGGAGGGAGGCGGGGCAGATACGCAGTATTTT.

The J gene is TRBJ2-1, the V gene TRBV30; TRBD2 matches at 9 bases. Germline V gene lookup returns CDR1 GTSNPN and CDR2 SVGIG (reference sequence). With 4 bases clipped from V and 4 bases from J, the junction kept 2 bases outside the gene matches. This CDR3 comprises 13 residues. This CDR3 is CAWTSGEYNEQFF. As DNA, the CDR3 is TGTGCCTGGACTAGCGGGGAGTACAATGAGCAGTTCTTC.

The chain recombines TRBV25-1 with TRBJ1-6; the D gene is possibly TRBD1 (6 bases). The CDR3 spans 17 residues. V was trimmed by 3 bases and J by 9 bases, leaving 21 bases between them. The germline V gene encodes CDR1 MGHDK and CDR2 SYGVNS. CDR3 coding DNA: TGTGCCAGCAGTGACGGTGGCAGGGGTGTGTTGGGTTCACCCCTCCACTTT. This gives the protein CASSDGGRGVLGSPLHF.

The chain uses TRBV7-2 and TRBJ1-6; the match to TRBD1 covers 7 bases. CDR1 is SGHTA and CDR2 is FQGNSA in the germline V gene. Unmatched junction bases numbered 11, after V lost 5 bases and J lost 7 bases. The CDR3 covers 16 residues. CDR3 in DNA: TGTGCCAGCAGCCCCGTACCGGGACAGCAAAATTCACCCCTCCACTTT. Protein: CASSPVPGQQNSPLHF. The whole variable domain, remainder taken from reference TRBV7-2 and TRBJ1-6, is GAGVSQSPSNKVTEKGKDVELRCDPISGHTALYWYRQSLGQGLEFLIYFQGNSAPDKSGLPSDRFSAERTGGSVSTLTIQRTQQEDSAVYLCASSPVPGQQNSPLHFGNGTRLTVT.

This sequence joins TRBV28 and TRBJ1-5; a possible D gene is TRBD1 (5 bases). This CDR3 is 12 amino acids long. The germline V and J ends were trimmed by 2 bases and 7 bases, with 6 bases remaining between them. In germline, CDR1 is MDHEN, CDR2 SYDVKM. The CDR3 DNA reads as TGTGCCAGCAGTTTAAAGGGGCAGCCCCAGCATTTT. Residues: CASSLKGQPQHF.

The chain carries TRBV18 and TRBJ2-2, with 9 bases matching TRBD2. CDR1 and CDR2 from the germline V gene are KGHSH and LQKENI. The CDR3 runs 19 residues. V gave up 2 bases and J gave up 0 bases; unmatched junction bases: 10. The CDR3 loop is CASSPFASSGISNTGELFF. The CDR3 region has the DNA TGTGCCAGCTCACCATTCGCCTCTAGCGGGATATCGAACACCGGGGAGCTGTTTTTT.

V usage is TRBV30 and J usage is TRBJ1-3; D possibly corresponds to TRBD1 (5 bases). The CDR3 runs to 14 residues. Germline CDR1 reads GTSNPN; CDR2 reads SVGIG (reference sequence). Between the trimmed V and J ends, which lost 3 bases and 4 bases, there was a span of 13 bases. The CDR3 coding sequence is TGTGCCTGGAGCAAAGCAGGGTACGGAAACACCATATATTTT. Translated: CAWSKAGYGNTIYF.

V and J are TRBV27 and TRBJ2-2; D is perhaps TRBD1 (5 bases). This CDR3 is built from 14 residues. Trimming took 4 bases from V and 7 from J, leaving 13 bases between them. Germline CDR1 is MNHEY and CDR2 is SMNVEV (reference sequence). This chain's CDR3 is CASSWAGSSGELFF. Here the CDR3 DNA reads TGTGCCAGCAGTTGGGCAGGGTCGAGCGGGGAGCTGTTTTTT.

The gene calls are TRBV27 and TRBJ1-3, with a tentative D call TRBD1 (5 bases). CDR3 length: 16 amino acids. The V gene lost 7 bases and the J gene lost 0 bases, with 16 bases spanning the gap. Germline V gene sequence: CDR1 MNHEY, CDR2 SMNVEV (reference sequence). CDR3 sequence (DNA): TGTGCCAGCAACCCAACTGACAGAGCCTCTGGAAACACCATATATTTT. This codes for CASNPTDRASGNTIYF.

V and J are TRBV19 and TRBJ2-3, with 11 bases matching TRBD2. Looked up from germline, CDR1 is LNHDA and CDR2 is SQIVND (reference sequence). The ends lost 4 bases at V and 4 bases at J; junction bases unmatched: 7. This CDR3 has 16 amino acids. CDR3: CASSRTGTSGSDTQYF. For the CDR3, the DNA is TGTGCCAGTAGTAGGACCGGGACTAGCGGCTCAGATACGCAGTATTTT.

The rearrangement links TRBV5-1 to TRBJ2-2; TRBD1 matches 7 bases. Trimming removed 3 bases from V and 6 bases from J; junction bases left unmatched: 8. Germline V CDR1 and CDR2: SGHRS, YFSETQ. This CDR3 spans 15 amino acids. DNA for the CDR3: TGCGCCAGCAGCTACGGAGACAGGGCCCCCGGGGAGCTGTTTTTT. Protein: CASSYGDRAPGELFF.

This clone was counted a single time. The CDR3 DNA sequence: TGTGCCAGCAGCTTAAACAGGGTAAACATTCAGTACTTC. It translates to CASSLNRVNIQYF. The V call is TRBV7-9, the J call TRBJ2-4, with D perhaps matching TRBD1 (6 bases). Trimming left V 2 bases short and J 6 bases short, with 8 bases between. Germline lookup yields CDR1 SEHNR and CDR2 FQNEAQ (reference sequence). This CDR3 has 13 residues.

CDR3: CASSPLGGGSGSRQETQYF. In DNA form, the CDR3 reads TGTGCCAGCAGCCCCTTAGGGGGGGGTAGCGGGAGCCGACAAGAGACCCAGTACTTC. The J gene is TRBJ2-5, the V gene TRBV11-2, with 9 bases fitting TRBD2. J gave up 2 bases and V 5 bases, and 18 bases lay outside the gene matches. The CDR3 totals 19 residues. Germline V gene lookup returns CDR1 SGHAT and CDR2 FQNNGV.

CDR3 DNA sequence: TGCGCCAGCAGCTTGGCTGACTTAGGCACCGGGGAGCTGTTTTTT. This sequence encodes CASSLADLGTGELFF. The chain uses TRBV5-1 and TRBJ2-2; the D is unclear. This CDR3 spans 15 amino acids. Trimming shortened V by 0 bases and J by 4 bases, and 10 bases separated the two germline ends. Germline V gene sequence: CDR1 SGHRS, CDR2 YFSETQ.

CDR3 in amino acids: CASRETWGGSHEQYF. The CDR3 nucleotides are TGTGCCAGCAGGGAGACATGGGGGGGTAGCCACGAGCAGTACTTC. The rearrangement links TRBV28 to TRBJ2-7, with 7 bases aligning to TRBD2. The length of the CDR3 is 15 residues. The germline V gene encodes CDR1 MDHEN and CDR2 SYDVKM. V was clipped by 6 bases and J by 5 bases; unmatched bases: 13.

V gene TRBV25-1 combines with J gene TRBJ2-1, with a possible D match to TRBD1 (6 bases). With 8 bases removed from V and 2 bases from J, the gap between germline ends came to 13 bases. The germline CDR1 and CDR2 sequences are MGHDK and SYGVNS. The CDR3 consists of 14 residues. Here the CDR3 reads CASPLDRTYNEQFF. The CDR3 DNA reads TGTGCCAGCCCTCTCGACAGGACCTACAATGAGCAGTTCTTC.

This sequence joins TRBV4-3 and TRBJ2-2; 11 nucleotides match TRBD2. The CDR3 is 17 amino acids. With 0 bases clipped from V and 7 bases from J, the junction kept 7 bases outside the gene matches. Germline assignment: CDR1 LGHNA and CDR2 YSLEER. The CDR3 sequence: CASSQELPGTSGGELFF. The CDR3 DNA sequence: TGCGCCAGCAGCCAAGAACTCCCCGGGACTAGCGGCGGGGAGCTGTTTTTT.

The CDR3 reads CASTRVAGGLNEQFF. CDR3 DNA: TGTGCCAGTACGAGGGTAGCGGGGGGGCTAAATGAGCAGTTCTTC. This sequence joins TRBV19 and TRBJ2-1, with TRBD2 identical over 11 bases. Trimming took 7 bases from V and 7 from J; bases not matched to a gene: 9. The CDR3 runs to 15 residues. Per germline, CDR1 LNHDA and CDR2 SQIVND (reference sequence).

The chain carries TRBV5-1 and TRBJ2-7; D perhaps matches TRBD1 (6 bases). V lost 3 bases and J lost 5, with 15 bases in between. The CDR3 runs to 14 residues. CDR1 and CDR2 from the germline V gene are SGHRS and YFSETQ. CDR3 sequence reads: CASSWTGTLDEQYF. DNA for the CDR3: TGCGCCAGCAGCTGGACCGGGACACTCGACGAGCAGTACTTC.

CDR3 in DNA: TGTGCCAGCAGCTTGGACATTACTAGCACAGATACGCAGTATTTT. Protein product: CASSLDITSTDTQYF. The chain uses TRBV7-3 and TRBJ2-3, with D possibly matching TRBD1 (5 bases). Germline V gene data show CDR1 as SGHTA and CDR2 as FQGTGA. Trimming stripped 3 bases from V and 0 bases from J, with 10 bases between. The CDR3 extends over 15 amino acids.